The present T cell receptor (beta chain) was sequenced within a study of shared clonotypes between healthy human individuals. Study-wide points: Memory subsets generally showed smaller estimated richness than naive subsets did.

The assay used deep level. Several immunoSEQ plates held equal portions of the genomic DNA taken from each subset. Some clones are missing from TCRdb's copy, which holds only in-frame ones; the method was immunoSEQ multiplex PCR. The sample lists 1 million to 1.2 million clones, approximately 80% occurring once. Within Nashville, Tennessee resided all donors, each a Caucasian adult. To note about this clone: Antigen unknown.

CDR1 and CDR2 (germline): SGHDN, FVKESK. The CDR3 contains 14 residues. The ends lost 4 bases at V and 4 bases at J; junction bases unmatched: 4. The chain combines TRBV14 with TRBJ2-3, with 8 nucleotides matching TRBD2. Specimen: memory CD4+ T cells from PBMCs. Subset meaning: CD45RA-negative fraction. This TCR was sampled from a man younger than 30 in good health. Some clones in this sample may be carry-over from other donors' samples. The CDR3, as DNA: TGTGCCAGCAGCCGGACTAGCCCCCCAGATACGCAGTATTTT. Translating gives CASSRTSPPDTQYF.